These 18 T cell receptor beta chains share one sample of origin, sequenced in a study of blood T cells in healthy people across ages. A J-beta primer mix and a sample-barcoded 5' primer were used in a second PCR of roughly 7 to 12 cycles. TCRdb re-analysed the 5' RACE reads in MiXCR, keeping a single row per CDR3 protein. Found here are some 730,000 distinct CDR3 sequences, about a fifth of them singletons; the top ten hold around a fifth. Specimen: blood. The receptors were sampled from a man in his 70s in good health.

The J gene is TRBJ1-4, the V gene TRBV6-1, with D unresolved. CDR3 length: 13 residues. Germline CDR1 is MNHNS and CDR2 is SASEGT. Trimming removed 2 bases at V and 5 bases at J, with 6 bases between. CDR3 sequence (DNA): TGTGCCAGCAGTGAAATGGTAAATGAAAAACTGTTTTTT. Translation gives CASSEMVNEKLFF.

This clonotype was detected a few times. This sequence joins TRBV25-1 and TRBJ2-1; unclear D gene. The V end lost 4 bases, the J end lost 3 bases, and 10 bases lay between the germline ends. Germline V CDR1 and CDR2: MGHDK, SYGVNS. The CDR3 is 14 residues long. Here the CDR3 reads CASSGGRIYNEQFF. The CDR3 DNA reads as TGTGCCAGCAGTGGTGGCAGGATCTACAATGAGCAGTTCTTC. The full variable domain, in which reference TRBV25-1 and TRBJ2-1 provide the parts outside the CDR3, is EADIYQTPRYLVIGTGKKITLECSQTMGHDKMYWYQQDPGMELHLIHYSYGVNSTEKGDLSSESTVSRIRTEHFPLTLESARPSHTSQYLCASSGGRIYNEQFFGPGTRLTVL.

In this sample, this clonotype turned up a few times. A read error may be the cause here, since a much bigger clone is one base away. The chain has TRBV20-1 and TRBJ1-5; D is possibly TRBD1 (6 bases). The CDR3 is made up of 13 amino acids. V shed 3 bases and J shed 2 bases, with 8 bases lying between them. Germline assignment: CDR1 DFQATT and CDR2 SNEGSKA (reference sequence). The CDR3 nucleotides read TGCAGTGCTAGGGCAGGGGGCAATCAGCCCCAGCATTTT. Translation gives CSARAGGNQPQHF.

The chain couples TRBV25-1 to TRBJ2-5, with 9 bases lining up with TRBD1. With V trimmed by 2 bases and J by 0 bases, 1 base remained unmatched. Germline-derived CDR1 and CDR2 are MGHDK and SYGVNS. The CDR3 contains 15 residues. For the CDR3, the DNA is TGTGCCAGCAGTGAAGGGACAGGGCACCAAGAGACCCAGTACTTC. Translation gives CASSEGTGHQETQYF.

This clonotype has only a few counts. The DNA of the CDR3 is TGTGCCAGCAGCAAAGTGGGTACTAGCGGGAGTAATAAACGCTACAATGAGCAGTTCTTC. Residues: CASSKVGTSGSNKRYNEQFF. The V gene is TRBV21-1, the J gene TRBJ2-1; no check of the table's D call, TRBD2, against the DNA was made. TRBV21-1 is listed as a pseudogene. This CDR3 has 20 residues.

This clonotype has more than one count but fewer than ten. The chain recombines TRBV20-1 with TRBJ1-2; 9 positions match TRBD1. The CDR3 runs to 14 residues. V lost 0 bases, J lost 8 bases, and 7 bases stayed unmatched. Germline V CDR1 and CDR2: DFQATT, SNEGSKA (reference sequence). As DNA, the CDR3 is TGCAGTGCTAGAGATAACAGGGGGCGAGGAGGCTACACCTTC. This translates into CSARDNRGRGGYTF.

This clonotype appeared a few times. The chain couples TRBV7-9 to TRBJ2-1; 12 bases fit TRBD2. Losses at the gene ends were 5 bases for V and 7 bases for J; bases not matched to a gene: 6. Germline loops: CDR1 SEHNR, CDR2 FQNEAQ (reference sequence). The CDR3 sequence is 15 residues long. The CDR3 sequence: CASSASGRAWNEQFF. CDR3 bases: TGTGCCAGCAGCGCTAGCGGGAGGGCTTGGAATGAGCAGTTCTTC.

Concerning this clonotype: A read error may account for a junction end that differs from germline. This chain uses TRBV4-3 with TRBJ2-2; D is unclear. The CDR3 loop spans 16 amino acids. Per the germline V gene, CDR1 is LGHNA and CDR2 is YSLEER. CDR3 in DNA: TGCGTCAGCAGCCAAGAATATCAGCAGAACACCGGGGAGCTGTTTTTT. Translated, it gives CVSSQEYQQNTGELFF.

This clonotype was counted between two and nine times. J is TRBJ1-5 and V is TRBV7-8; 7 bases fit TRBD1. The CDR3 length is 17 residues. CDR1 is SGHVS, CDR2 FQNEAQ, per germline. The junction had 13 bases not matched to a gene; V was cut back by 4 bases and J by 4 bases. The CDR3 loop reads CASSSRWVRGSNQPQHF. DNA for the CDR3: TGTGCCAGCAGCTCCCGTTGGGTCAGGGGGTCGAATCAGCCCCAGCATTTT.

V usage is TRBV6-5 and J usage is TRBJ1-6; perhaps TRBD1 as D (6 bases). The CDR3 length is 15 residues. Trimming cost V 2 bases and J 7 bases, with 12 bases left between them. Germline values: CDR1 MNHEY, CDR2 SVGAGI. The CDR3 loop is CASSYRSTGNSPLHF. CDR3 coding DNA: TGTGCCAGCAGTTACCGGTCCACAGGGAATTCACCCCTCCACTTT.

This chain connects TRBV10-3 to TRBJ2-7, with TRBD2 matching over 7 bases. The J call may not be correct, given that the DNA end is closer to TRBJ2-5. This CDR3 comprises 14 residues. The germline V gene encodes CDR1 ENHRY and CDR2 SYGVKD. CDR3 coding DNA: TGTGCCATCAGTGGGGAGGGCGCGGTAGAGACCCAGTACTTC. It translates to CAISGEGAVETQYF.

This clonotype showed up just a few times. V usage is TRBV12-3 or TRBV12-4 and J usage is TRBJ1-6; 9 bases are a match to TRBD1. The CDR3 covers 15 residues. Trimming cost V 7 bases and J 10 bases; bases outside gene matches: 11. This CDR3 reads CASTRFGTGSSPLHF. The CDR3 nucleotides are TGTGCCAGCACCAGATTTGGGACAGGGTCGTCACCCCTCCACTTT.

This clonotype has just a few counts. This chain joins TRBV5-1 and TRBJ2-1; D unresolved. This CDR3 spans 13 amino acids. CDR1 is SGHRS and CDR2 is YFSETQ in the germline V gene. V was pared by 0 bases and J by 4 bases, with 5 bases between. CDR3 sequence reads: CASSLDLYNEQFF. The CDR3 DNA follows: TGCGCCAGCAGCTTGGATTTGTACAATGAGCAGTTCTTC. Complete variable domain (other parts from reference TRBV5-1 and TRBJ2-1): KAGVTQTPRYLIKTRGQQVTLSCSPISGHRSVSWYQQTPGQGLQFLFEYFSETQRNKGNFPGRFSGRQFSNSRSEMNVSTLELGDSALYLCASSLDLYNEQFFGPGTRLTVL.

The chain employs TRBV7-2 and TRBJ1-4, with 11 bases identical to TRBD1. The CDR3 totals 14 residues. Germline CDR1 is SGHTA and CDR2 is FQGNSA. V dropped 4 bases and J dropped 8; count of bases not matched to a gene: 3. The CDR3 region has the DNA TGTGCCAGCAGCTCGGACAGGGGGCACGAAAAACTGTTTTTT. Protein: CASSSDRGHEKLFF.

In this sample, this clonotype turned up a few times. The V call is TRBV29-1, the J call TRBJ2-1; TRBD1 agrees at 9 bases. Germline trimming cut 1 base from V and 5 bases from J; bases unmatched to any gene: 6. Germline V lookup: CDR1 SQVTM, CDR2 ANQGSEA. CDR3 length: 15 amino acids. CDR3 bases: TGCAGCGTTGAAGTTGGGACAGGGCACGACAATGAGCAGTTCTTC. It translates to CSVEVGTGHDNEQFF.

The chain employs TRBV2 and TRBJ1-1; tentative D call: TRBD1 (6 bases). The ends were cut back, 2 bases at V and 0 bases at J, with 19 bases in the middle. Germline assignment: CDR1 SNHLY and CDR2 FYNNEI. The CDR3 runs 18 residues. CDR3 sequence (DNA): TGTGCCAGCAGTGAAACACAGACAGGATTTTACATGAACACTGAAGCTTTCTTT. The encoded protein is CASSETQTGFYMNTEAFF.

The CDR3 DNA sequence: TGCGCCAGCAGCTTTGCCAGGGACACCGGGGAGCTGTTTTTT. It specifies CASSFARDTGELFF. The chain recombines TRBV5-1 with TRBJ2-2, with D possibly TRBD1 on 5 matching bases. Germline V gene sequence: CDR1 SGHRS, CDR2 YFSETQ. V lost 2 bases and J 3 bases, leaving 8 bases between the germline ends. This CDR3 contains 14 residues.

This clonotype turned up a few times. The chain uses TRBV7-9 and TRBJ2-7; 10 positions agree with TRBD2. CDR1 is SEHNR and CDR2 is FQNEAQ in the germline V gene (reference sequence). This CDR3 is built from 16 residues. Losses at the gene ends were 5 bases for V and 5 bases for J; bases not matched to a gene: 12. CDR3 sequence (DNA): TGTGCCAGCAGCCCTCTAGCGGGGGAGCCATCTCACGAGCAGTACTTC. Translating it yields CASSPLAGEPSHEQYF.